This T cell receptor (beta chain) was obtained from a study of T-cell memory formation after mild COVID-19. Study conclusions and caveats: There was a balanced CD4/CD8 profile in clones contracting day 15 to 85, and later expanders leaned CD4+. Unconfirmed was the SARS-CoV-2 specificity of second-wave clones that peaked on day 37. Some responding clones appeared in pre-infection memory, suggesting cross-reactive memory joined.

This clonotype was counted between two and nine times. Its target is unknown. 5'RACE primed from the constant segment yielded TCR alpha and TCR beta cDNA libraries bearing sample barcodes and UMIs. Using its own MiXCR run on the 5' RACE reads, TCRdb lists one record per CDR3 protein. The sample lists 300,000 to 350,000 distinct CDR3 sequences; about 13% were seen once. The material sequenced was PBMCs or a T cell subset sorted from them (not recorded which). This clonotype originated in a man between 18 and 29 years old who had mild COVID-19 (a few samples of this study predate the infection). Cell type and time point are not known.

The CDR3 spells CASTPSGFATDTQYF. The CDR3, as DNA: TGTGCCAGCACCCCCTCGGGCTTCGCTACAGATACGCAGTATTTT. This rearrangement joins TRBV7-9 to TRBJ2-3; D is ambiguous. With 7 bases removed from V and 3 bases from J, the gap between germline ends came to 17 bases. In germline, CDR1 is SEHNR, CDR2 FQNEAQ (reference sequence). The CDR3 is 15 residues long.